The rows below give T cell receptor beta chains drawn from one sample of a study of blood T cell repertoires in COVID-19. Data came from immunoSEQ multiplex PCR; TCRdb stores just in-frame clones and leaves some out. The table records 250,000 to 400,000 clones, roughly nine tenths of them present only once. Sequencing was done on a sample of PBMCs or T cells enriched from blood (not recorded which). The receptor set was obtained from a man in his sixties who had recovered from COVID-19. CDR3s include the opening cysteine and the closing phenylalanine or tryptophan. The D gene is left open where the match is weak. Not all rows give a size; the values are once, few, many and, for expanded clones, a class.

V gene: TRBV7-8
clone size: -
D gene: TRBD1
J gene: TRBJ1-1
CDR3 DNA: TGTGCCAGCAGCTTAGAGCGGACAGGCATGAACACTGAAGCTTTCTTT
CDR3 protein: CASSLERTGMNTEAFF

V gene: TRBV30
clone size: -
D gene: -
J gene: TRBJ2-1
CDR3 DNA: TGTGCCTGGAGTACAGGGTGGGGTTCGTTTGAGCAGTTCTTC
CDR3 protein: CAWSTGWGSFEQFF

V gene: TRBV29-1
clone size: -
D gene: -
J gene: TRBJ1-1
CDR3 DNA: TGCAGCGTGGAACGTTCCTTAGCTTTCTTT
CDR3 protein: CSVERSLAFF

V gene: TRBV7-2
clone size: -
D gene: TRBD2
J gene: TRBJ2-3
CDR3 DNA: TGTGCCAGCAGCTTAGGGGGACTAGCGGGGACAGATACGCAGTATTTT
CDR3 protein: CASSLGGLAGTDTQYF

V gene: TRBV14
clone size: -
D gene: TRBD1
J gene: TRBJ1-2
CDR3 DNA: TGTGCCAGCAGCCAAGTCGCGGGGGGACAGAATGGCTACACCTTC
CDR3 protein: CASSQVAGGQNGYTF

V gene: TRBV11-3
clone size: -
D gene: TRBD1
J gene: TRBJ2-7
CDR3 DNA: TGTGCCAGCAGCTCCCGAACAGGGGCGAGAACTCGCGAGCAGTACTTC
CDR3 protein: CASSSRTGARTREQYF

V gene: TRBV6-7
clone size: -
D gene: -
J gene: TRBJ2-2
CDR3 DNA: TGTGCCAGCCGAAGGAGCGGACAGATCACCGGGGAGCTGTTTTTT
CDR3 protein: CASRRSGQITGELFF

V gene: TRBV6-5
clone size: -
D gene: -
J gene: TRBJ1-2
CDR3 DNA: TGTGCCACCAATCAAAGGGGGAGGGAGTATGGCTACACCTTC
CDR3 protein: CATNQRGREYGYTF

V gene: TRBV25-1
clone size: -
D gene: -
J gene: TRBJ2-3
CDR3 DNA: TGTGCCAGCAGTACCTGGAATCCGGGACTGGCGCAAGATACGCAGTATTTT
CDR3 protein: CASSTWNPGLAQDTQYF

V gene: TRBV2
clone size: -
D gene: -
J gene: TRBJ1-1
CDR3 DNA: TGTGCCAGCAAGGAGGGGCCGCGGGTCGAAGCTTTCTTT
CDR3 protein: CASKEGPRVEAFF

V gene: TRBV5-4
clone size: many
D gene: TRBD2
J gene: TRBJ2-7
CDR3 DNA: TGTGCCAGCAGCTTACCAACCGGGACTAGGAGGCACGAGCAGTACTTC
CDR3 protein: CASSLPTGTRRHEQYF

V gene: TRBV10-3
clone size: -
D gene: TRBD2
J gene: TRBJ2-3
CDR3 DNA: TGTGCCACCTGGGGAGGACTAGCGGGAGTTCGCACAGATACGCAGTATTTT
CDR3 protein: CATWGGLAGVRTDTQYF

V gene: TRBV19
clone size: few
D gene: TRBD1
J gene: TRBJ2-7
CDR3 DNA: TGTGCCAGTAGTGTCGACAGGGGCTACGAGCAGTACTTC
CDR3 protein: CASSVDRGYEQYF